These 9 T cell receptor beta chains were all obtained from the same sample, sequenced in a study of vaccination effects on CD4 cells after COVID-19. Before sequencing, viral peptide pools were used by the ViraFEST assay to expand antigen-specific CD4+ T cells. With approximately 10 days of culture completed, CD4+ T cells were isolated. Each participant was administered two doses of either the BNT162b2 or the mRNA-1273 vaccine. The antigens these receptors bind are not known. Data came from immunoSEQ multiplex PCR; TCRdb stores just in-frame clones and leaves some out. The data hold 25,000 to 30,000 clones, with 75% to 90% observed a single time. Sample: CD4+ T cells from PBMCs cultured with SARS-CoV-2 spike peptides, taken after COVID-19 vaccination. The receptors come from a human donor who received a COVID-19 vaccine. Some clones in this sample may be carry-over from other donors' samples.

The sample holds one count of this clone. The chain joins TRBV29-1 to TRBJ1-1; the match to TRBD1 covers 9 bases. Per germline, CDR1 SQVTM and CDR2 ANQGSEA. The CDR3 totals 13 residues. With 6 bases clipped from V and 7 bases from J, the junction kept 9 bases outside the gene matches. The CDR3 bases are TGCAGCGTACCGGGACAGGGTGCTTTTGAAGCTTTCTTT. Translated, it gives CSVPGQGAFEAFF.

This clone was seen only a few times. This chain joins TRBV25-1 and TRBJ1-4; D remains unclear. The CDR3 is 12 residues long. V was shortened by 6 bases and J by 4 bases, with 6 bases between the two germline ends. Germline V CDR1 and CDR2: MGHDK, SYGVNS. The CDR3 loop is CASRLVNEKLFF. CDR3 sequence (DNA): TGTGCCAGCAGATTAGTTAATGAAAAACTGTTTTTT.

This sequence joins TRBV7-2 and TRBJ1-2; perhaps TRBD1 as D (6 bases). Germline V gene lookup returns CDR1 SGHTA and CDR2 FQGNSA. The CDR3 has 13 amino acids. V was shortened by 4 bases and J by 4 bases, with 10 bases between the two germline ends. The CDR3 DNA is TGTGCCAGCAGCTCTGGACAGCGCTATGGCTACACCTTC. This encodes CASSSGQRYGYTF.

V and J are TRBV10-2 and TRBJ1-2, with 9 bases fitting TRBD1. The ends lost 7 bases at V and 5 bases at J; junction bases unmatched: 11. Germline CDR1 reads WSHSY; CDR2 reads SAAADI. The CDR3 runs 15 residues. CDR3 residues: CASTPSGDRVYGYTF. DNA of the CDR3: TGCGCCAGCACCCCCTCCGGGGACAGGGTTTATGGCTACACCTTC.

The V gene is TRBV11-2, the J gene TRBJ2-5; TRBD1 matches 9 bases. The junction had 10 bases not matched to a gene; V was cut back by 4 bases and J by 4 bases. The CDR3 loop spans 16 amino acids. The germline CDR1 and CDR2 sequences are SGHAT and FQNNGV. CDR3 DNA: TGTGCCAGCAGCTCCAGGGGACAGGGAGAAAGAGAGACCCAGTACTTC. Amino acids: CASSSRGQGERETQYF.

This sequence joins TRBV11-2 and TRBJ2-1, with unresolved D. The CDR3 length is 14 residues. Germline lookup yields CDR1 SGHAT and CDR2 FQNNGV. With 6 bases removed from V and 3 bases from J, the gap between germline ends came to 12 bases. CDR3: CASRSTNGYNEQFF. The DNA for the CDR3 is TGTGCCAGCAGGTCCACCAATGGCTACAATGAGCAGTTCTTC.

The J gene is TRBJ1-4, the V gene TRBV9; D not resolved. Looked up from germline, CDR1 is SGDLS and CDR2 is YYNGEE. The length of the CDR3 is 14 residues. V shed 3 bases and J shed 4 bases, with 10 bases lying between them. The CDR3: CASSAEVLNEKLFF. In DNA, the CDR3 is TGTGCCAGCAGCGCCGAGGTCCTTAATGAAAAACTGTTTTTT.

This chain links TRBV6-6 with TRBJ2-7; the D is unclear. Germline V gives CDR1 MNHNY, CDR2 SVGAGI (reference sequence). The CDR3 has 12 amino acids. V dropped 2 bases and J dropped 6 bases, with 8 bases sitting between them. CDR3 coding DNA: TGTGCCAGCAGTTACCAAGGTGGCGAGCAGTACGTC. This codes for CASSYQGGEQYV.

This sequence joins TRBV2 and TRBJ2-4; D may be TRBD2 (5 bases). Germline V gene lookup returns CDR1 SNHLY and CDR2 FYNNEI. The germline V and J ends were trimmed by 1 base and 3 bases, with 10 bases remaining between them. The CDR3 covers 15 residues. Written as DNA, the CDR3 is TGTGCCAGCAGTGAAGGTGAGGAGGACAAAAACATTCAGTACTTC. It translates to CASSEGEEDKNIQYF.